This T cell receptor (beta chain) derives from a study of PD-1 blockade in classical Hodgkin lymphoma. Findings and caveats of the study: Lower baseline TCR diversity marked trial partial responders and progressors. Reports described newly diagnosed patients as having lower baseline TCR diversity than healthy donors.

Using immunoSEQ multiplex PCR, the repertoire was profiled, and TCRdb retains in-frame clones only, with some absent. The table records about 13,000 clones, roughly nine tenths of them present only once. The germline CDR1 and CDR2 sequences are LNHDA and SQIVND (reference sequence). V was pared by 0 bases and J by 1 base, with 9 bases between. The CDR3 sequence is 15 residues long. As concerns this clone: As yet, its antigen is unknown.

Every patient had relapsed following autologous stem cell transplantation, and cohorts differed in brentuximab vedotin exposure. Material: peripheral blood mononuclear cells (PBMCs), obtained at baseline. This rearrangement joins TRBV19 to TRBJ1-1, with a tentative D call TRBD1 (5 bases). The TCR comes from a human donor with classical Hodgkin lymphoma. The CDR3 bases are TGTGCCAGTAGTATAGAAGGACACCCGAACACTGAAGCTTTCTTT. Translation: CASSIEGHPNTEAFF.